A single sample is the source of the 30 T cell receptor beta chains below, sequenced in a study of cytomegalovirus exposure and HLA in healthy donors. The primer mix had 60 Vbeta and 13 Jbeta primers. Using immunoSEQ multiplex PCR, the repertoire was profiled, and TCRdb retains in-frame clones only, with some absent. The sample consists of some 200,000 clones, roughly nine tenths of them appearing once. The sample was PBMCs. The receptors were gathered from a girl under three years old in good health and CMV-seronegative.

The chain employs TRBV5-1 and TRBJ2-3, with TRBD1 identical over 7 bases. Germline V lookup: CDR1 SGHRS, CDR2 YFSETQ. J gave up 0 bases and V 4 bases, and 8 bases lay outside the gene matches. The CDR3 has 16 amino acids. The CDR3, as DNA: TGCGCCAGCAGCGCAATCAGGGGGTCGAGCACAGATACGCAGTATTTT. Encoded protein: CASSAIRGSSTDTQYF.

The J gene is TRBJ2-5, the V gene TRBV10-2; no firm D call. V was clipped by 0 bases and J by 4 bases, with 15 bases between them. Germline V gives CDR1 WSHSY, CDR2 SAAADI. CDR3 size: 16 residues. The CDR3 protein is CASSESKSRLVETQYF. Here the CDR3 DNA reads TGCGCCAGCAGTGAGTCGAAGTCGCGGCTAGTAGAGACCCAGTACTTC.

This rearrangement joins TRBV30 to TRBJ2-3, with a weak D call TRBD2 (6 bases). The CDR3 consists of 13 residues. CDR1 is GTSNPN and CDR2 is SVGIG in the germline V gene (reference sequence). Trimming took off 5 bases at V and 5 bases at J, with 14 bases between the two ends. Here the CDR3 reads CAWCRRGRDTQYF. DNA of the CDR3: TGTGCCTGGTGCCGACGGGGGAGAGATACGCAGTATTTT.

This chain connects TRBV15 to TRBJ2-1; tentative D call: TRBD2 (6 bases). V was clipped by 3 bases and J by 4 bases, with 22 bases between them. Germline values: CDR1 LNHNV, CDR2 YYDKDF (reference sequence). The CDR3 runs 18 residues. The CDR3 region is CATSSTRFGGIRYNEQFF. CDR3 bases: TGTGCCACCAGCAGTACCCGTTTCGGAGGGATCAGATACAATGAGCAGTTCTTC.

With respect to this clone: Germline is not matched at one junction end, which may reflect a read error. CDR3 in amino acids: CASSPRTGKEIQYF. The DNA of the CDR3 is TGTGCCAGCAGCCCGAGGACAGGGAAAGAGATCCAGTACTTC. V usage is TRBV13 and J usage is TRBJ2-5, with 8 bases that match TRBD1. This CDR3 has 14 amino acids. Germline V lookup: CDR1 PRHDT, CDR2 FYEKMQ (reference sequence). Variable domain in full (rest from reference TRBV13 and TRBJ2-5): AAGVIQSPRHLIKEKRETATLKCYPIPRHDTVYWYQQGPGQDPQFLISFYEKMQSDKGSIPDRFSAQQFSDYHSELNMSSLELGDSALYFCASSPRTGKEIQYFGPGTRLLVL.

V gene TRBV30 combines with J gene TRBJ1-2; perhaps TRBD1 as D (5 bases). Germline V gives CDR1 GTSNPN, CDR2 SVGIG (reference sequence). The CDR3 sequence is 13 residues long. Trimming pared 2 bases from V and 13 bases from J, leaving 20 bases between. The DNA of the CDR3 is TGTGCCTGGAGTCGTTTCGGACCGCCAGGGCTCACCTTC. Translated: CAWSRFGPPGLTF.

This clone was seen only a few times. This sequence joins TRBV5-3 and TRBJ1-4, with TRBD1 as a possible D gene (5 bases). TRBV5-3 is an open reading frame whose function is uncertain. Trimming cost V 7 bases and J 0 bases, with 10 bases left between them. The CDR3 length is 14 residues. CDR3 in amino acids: CARGRTTTNEKLFF. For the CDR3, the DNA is TGTGCCAGAGGGCGGACAACAACTAATGAAAAACTGTTTTTT.

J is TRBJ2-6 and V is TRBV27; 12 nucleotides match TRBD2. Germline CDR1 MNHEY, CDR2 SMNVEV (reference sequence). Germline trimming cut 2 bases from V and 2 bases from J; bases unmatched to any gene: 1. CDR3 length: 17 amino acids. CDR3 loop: CASSLLAGGPGANVLTF. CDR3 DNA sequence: TGTGCCAGCAGTTTACTAGCGGGAGGGCCTGGGGCCAACGTCCTGACTTTC.

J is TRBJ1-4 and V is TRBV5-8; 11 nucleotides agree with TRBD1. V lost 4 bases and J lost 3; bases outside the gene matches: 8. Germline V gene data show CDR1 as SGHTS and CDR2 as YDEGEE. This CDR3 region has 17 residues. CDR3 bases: TGTGCCAGCAGCAGAACAGGGGACAGGGGGGCTAATGAAAAACTGTTTTTT. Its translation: CASSRTGDRGANEKLFF.

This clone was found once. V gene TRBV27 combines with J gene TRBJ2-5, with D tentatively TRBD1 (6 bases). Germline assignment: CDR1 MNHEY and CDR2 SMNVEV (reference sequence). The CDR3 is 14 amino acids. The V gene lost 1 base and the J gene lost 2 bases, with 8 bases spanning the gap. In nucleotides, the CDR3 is TGTGCCAGCAGTTTATGGCAGGGGCAAGAGACCCAGTACTTC. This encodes CASSLWQGQETQYF.

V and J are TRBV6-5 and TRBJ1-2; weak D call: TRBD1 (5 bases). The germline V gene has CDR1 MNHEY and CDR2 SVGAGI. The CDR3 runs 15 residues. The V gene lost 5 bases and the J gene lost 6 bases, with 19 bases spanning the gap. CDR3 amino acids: CASSPKLGGIHGYTF. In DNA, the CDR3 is TGTGCCAGCAGTCCCAAATTGGGGGGGATACATGGCTACACCTTC.

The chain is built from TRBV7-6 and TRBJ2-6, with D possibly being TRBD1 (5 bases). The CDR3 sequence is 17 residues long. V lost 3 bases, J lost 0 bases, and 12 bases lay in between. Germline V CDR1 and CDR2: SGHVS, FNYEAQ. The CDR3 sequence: CASSFWQGYSGANVLTF. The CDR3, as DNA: TGTGCCAGCAGCTTTTGGCAGGGTTACTCTGGGGCCAACGTCCTGACTTTC.

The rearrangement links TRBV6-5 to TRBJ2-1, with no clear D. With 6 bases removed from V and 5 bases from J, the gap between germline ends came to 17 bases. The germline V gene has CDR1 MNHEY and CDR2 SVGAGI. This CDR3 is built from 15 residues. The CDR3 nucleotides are TGTGCCAGCAGCCAGGCTCCGCTGGCCCACAATGAGCAGTTCTTC. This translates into CASSQAPLAHNEQFF.

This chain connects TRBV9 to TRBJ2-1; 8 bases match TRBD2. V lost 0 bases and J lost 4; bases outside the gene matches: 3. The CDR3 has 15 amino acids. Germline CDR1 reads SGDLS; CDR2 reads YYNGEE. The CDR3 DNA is TGTGCCAGCAGCGTAGGAAGCGGGAGTTACAATGAGCAGTTCTTC. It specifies CASSVGSGSYNEQFF.

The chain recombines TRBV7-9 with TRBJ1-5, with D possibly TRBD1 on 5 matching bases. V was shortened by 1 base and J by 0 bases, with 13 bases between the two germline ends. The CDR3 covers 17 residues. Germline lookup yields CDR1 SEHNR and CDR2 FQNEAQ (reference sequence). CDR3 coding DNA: TGTGCCAGCAGCTTAGGAGCTGGCAGGGATAGCAATCAGCCCCAGCATTTT. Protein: CASSLGAGRDSNQPQHF.

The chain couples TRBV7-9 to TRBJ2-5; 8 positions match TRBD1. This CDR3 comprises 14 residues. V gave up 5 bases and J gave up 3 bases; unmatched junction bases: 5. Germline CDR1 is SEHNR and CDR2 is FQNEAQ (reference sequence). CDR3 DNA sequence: TGTGCCAGCAGCCAGGACAGGGCCGAAGAGACCCAGTACTTC. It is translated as CASSQDRAEETQYF. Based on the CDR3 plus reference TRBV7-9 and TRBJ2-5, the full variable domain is DTGVSQNPRHKITKRGQNVTFRCDPISEHNRLYWYRQTLGQGPEFLTYFQNEAQLEKSRLLSDRFSAERPKGSFSTLEIQRTEQGDSAMYLCASSQDRAEETQYFGPGTRLLVL.

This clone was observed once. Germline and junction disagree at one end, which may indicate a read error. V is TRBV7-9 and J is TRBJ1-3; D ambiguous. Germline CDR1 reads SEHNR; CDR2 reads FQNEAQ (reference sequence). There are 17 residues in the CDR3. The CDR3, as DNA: TGTTCCAGCAGCCGAACCCCAGAGGCTCCCTCTGGAAACACCATATATTTT. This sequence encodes CSSSRTPEAPSGNTIYF. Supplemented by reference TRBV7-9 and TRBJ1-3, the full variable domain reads DTGVSQNPRHKITKRGQNVTFRCDPISEHNRLYWYRQTLGQGPEFLTYFQNEAQLEKSRLLSDRFSAERPKGSFSTLEIQRTEQGDSAMYLCSSSRTPEAPSGNTIYFGEGSWLTVV.

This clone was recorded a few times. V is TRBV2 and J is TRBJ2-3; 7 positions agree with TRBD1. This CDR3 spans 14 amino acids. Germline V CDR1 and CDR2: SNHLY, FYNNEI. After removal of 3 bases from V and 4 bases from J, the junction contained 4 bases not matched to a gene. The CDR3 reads CASSDNRGADTQYF. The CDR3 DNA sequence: TGTGCCAGCAGTGATAACAGGGGAGCAGATACGCAGTATTTT.

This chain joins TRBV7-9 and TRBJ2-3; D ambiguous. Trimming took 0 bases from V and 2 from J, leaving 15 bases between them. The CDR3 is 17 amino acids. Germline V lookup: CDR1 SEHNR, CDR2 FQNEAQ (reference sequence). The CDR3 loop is CASSLALTPASTDTQYF. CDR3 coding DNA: TGTGCCAGCAGCTTAGCCCTGACTCCTGCCTCCACAGATACGCAGTATTTT.

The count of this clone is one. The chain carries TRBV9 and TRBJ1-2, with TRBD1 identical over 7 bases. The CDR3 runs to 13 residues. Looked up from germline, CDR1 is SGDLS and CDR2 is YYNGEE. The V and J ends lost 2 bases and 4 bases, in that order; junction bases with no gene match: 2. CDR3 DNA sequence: TGTGCCAGCAGCGTCGGGGACAGCTATGGCTACACCTTC. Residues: CASSVGDSYGYTF.

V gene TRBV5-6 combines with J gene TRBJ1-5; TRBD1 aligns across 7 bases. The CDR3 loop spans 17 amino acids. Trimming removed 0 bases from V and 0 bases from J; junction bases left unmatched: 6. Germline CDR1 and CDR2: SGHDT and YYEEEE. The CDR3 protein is CASSLGTGAISNQPQHF. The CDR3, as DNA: TGTGCCAGCAGCTTGGGCACAGGGGCCATTAGCAATCAGCCCCAGCATTTT.

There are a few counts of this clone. The CDR3 bases are TGCAGCGTTTCAGGACAGGATCTAACTGAAGCTTTCTTT. Amino acid sequence: CSVSGQDLTEAFF. The chain links TRBV29-1 to TRBJ1-1; TRBD1 aligns across 7 bases. Germline V gene lookup returns CDR1 SQVTM and CDR2 ANQGSEA. Losses at the gene ends were 5 bases for V and 5 bases for J; bases not matched to a gene: 8. This CDR3 contains 13 residues.

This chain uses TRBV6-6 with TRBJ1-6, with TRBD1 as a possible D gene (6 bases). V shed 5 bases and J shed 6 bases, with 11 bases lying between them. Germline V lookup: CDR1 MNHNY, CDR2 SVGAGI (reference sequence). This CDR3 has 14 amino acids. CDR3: CASSPTGANSPLHF. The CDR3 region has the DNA TGTGCCAGCAGTCCGACAGGCGCTAATTCACCCCTCCACTTT.

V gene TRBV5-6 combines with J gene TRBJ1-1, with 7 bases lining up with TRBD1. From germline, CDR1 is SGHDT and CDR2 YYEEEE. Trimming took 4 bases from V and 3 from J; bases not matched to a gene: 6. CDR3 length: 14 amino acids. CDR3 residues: CASSGLTGYTEAFF. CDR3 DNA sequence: TGTGCCAGCAGCGGGCTGACAGGGTACACTGAAGCTTTCTTT.

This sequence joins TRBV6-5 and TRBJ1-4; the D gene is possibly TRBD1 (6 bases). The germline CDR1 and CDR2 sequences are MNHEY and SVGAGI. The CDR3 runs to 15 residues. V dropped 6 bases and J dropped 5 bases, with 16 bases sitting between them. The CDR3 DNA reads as TGTGCCAGCAGACCCGACAGGTTAGAGAATGAAAAACTGTTTTTT. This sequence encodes CASRPDRLENEKLFF.

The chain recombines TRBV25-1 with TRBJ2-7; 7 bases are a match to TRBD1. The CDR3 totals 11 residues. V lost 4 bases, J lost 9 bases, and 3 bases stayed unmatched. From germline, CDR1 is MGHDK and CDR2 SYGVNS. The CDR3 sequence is CASSGNRGQYF. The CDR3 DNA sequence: TGTGCCAGCAGTGGAAACAGGGGGCAGTACTTC.

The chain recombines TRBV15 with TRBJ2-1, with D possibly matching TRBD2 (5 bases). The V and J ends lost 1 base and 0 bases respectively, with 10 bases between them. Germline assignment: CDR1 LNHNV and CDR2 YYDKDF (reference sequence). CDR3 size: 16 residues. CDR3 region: CATSRGRASSYNEQFF. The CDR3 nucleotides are TGTGCCACCAGCAGAGGGCGGGCGAGCTCCTACAATGAGCAGTTCTTC. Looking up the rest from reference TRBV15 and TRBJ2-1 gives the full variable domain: DAMVIQNPRYQVTQFGKPVTLSCSQTLNHNVMYWYQQKSSQAPKLLFHYYDKDFNNEADTPDNFQSRRPNTSFCFLDIRSPGLGDTAMYLCATSRGRASSYNEQFFGPGTRLTVL.

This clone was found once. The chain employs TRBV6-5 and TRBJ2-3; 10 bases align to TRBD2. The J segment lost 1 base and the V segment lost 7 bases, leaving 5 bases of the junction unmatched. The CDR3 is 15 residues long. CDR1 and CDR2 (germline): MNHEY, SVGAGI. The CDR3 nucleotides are TGTGCCAGCACCTCCCTAGCGGGGGGCACAGATACGCAGTATTTT. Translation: CASTSLAGGTDTQYF.

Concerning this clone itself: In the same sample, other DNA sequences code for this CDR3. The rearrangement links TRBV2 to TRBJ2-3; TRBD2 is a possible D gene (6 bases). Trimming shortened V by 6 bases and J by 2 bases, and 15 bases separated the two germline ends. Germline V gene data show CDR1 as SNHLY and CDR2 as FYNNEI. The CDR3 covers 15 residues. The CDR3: CASRVGTSFTDTQYF. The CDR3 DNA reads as TGTGCCAGCAGGGTAGGTACTAGCTTCACAGATACGCAGTATTTT.

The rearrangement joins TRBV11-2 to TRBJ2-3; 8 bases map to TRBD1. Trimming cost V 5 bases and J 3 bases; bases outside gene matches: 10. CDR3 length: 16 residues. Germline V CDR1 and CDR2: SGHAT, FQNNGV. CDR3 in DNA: TGTGCCAGCAGCAGCCCAGGGGGCATTAGTACAGATACGCAGTATTTT. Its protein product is CASSSPGGISTDTQYF.